The next 10 T cell receptor beta chains were all read from a single sample in a study of blood T cells in healthy people across ages. With a J-beta primer mix and a sample-barcoded 5' primer, a second PCR ran 7 to 11 cycles. TCRdb called the 5' RACE reads again in MiXCR, with one record for every CDR3 protein. The table includes around 870,000 distinct CDR3 sequences, around 30% detected once. Sequenced input: blood. These receptors originate from a woman of 80 years or more in good health.

In this sample, this clonotype turned up many times. V gene TRBV4-2 combines with J gene TRBJ2-3, with D possibly matching TRBD2 (7 bases). CDR3 length: 16 residues. The germline CDR1 and CDR2 sequences are LGHNA and YNFKEQ. Between the trimmed V and J ends, which lost 0 bases and 6 bases, there was a span of 16 bases. The CDR3 nucleotides are TGTGCCAGCAGCCAAGATCGAGGGGGGGCGCTGGATACGCAGTATTTT. It specifies CASSQDRGGALDTQYF.

This clonotype was counted only a few times. The rearrangement joins TRBV2 to TRBJ2-2; TRBD1 agrees at 8 bases. Trimming took 7 bases from V and 2 from J; bases not matched to a gene: 9. This CDR3 has 16 residues. CDR1 is SNHLY and CDR2 is FYNNEI in the germline V gene. The chain's CDR3 is CASMEGTGTNTGELFF. The CDR3 nucleotides are TGTGCCAGCATGGAGGGGACAGGCACAAACACCGGGGAGCTGTTTTTT.

This clonotype has ten or more counts. This chain uses TRBV20-1 with TRBJ2-5, with 7 bases matching TRBD1. Germline-derived CDR1 and CDR2 are DFQATT and SNEGSKA (reference sequence). This CDR3 is built from 15 residues. J lost 6 bases, V lost 1 base, and 11 bases had no gene match. CDR3 region: CSARGPGTEEKTQYF. Here the CDR3 DNA reads TGCAGTGCTAGAGGTCCCGGGACAGAAGAAAAGACCCAGTACTTC.

This clonotype has a count of ten or more. This chain connects TRBV3-1 to TRBJ2-1, with no clear D. Germline values: CDR1 LGHDT, CDR2 YNNKEL (reference sequence). V shed 5 bases and J shed 2 bases, with 7 bases lying between them. The CDR3 loop spans 13 amino acids. CDR3 bases: TGTGCCAGCAGCTCACCCCCCTACAATGAGCAGTTCTTC. This codes for CASSSPPYNEQFF.

With regard to this clonotype: Germline is not matched at one junction end, which may reflect a read error. This chain joins TRBV12-3 or TRBV12-4 and TRBJ2-7; perhaps D is TRBD1 or TRBD2 (5 bases each). The CDR3 length is 13 residues. CDR3: CASSRGRSSEQYF. CDR3 bases: TGTGCCAGCAGTCGGGGACGGTCCTCCGAGCAGTACTTC.

This clonotype was detected only a few times. The chain joins TRBV12-3 or TRBV12-4 to TRBJ1-1; a weak D match, TRBD1 (5 bases). This CDR3 has 17 amino acids. The ends were cut back, 2 bases at V and 1 base at J, with 17 bases in the middle. CDR3 in amino acids: CASSLTRGGGANTEAFF. The DNA of the CDR3 is TGTGCCAGCAGTTTAACACGGGGAGGAGGGGCGAACACTGAAGCTTTCTTT.

In this sample, this clonotype turned up many times. V is TRBV3-1 and J is TRBJ2-7, with TRBD1 as a possible D gene (6 bases). The CDR3 covers 11 residues. CDR1 LGHDT and CDR2 YNNKEL come from the germline V gene (reference sequence). Trimming left V 6 bases short and J 7 bases short, with 10 bases between. The CDR3 DNA reads as TGTGCCAGCAGTCGGACAGATGAGCAGTACTTC. Translated: CASSRTDEQYF.

The chain has TRBV4-3 and TRBJ1-1; D remains unclear. Germline V gene data show CDR1 as LGHNA and CDR2 as YSLEER. The V end was cut by 0 bases, the J end by 5 bases, with 13 bases between. The CDR3 contains 15 residues. Here the CDR3 DNA reads TGCGCCAGCAGCCAAGATAACGCAGGTGCAACTGAAGCTTTCTTT. It encodes CASSQDNAGATEAFF.

This chain uses TRBV5-4 with TRBJ1-6; 9 positions agree with TRBD1. The V gene end was trimmed by 3 bases and the J gene end by 3 bases; junction bases not matched to a gene: 7. Germline CDR1 reads SGHNT; CDR2 reads YYREEE (reference sequence). The CDR3 is 17 amino acids. Here the CDR3 reads CASSSGGQGLYNSPLHF. CDR3 nucleotide sequence: TGTGCCAGCAGCTCGGGGGGACAGGGCCTCTATAATTCACCCCTCCACTTT.

With respect to this clonotype: Being one base from a much bigger clone, this may be a read error. The gene calls are TRBV6-2 or TRBV6-3 and TRBJ2-1; 16 bases match TRBD2. Near its end, the DNA agrees better with TRBJ2-7, so the J call may be wrong. The CDR3 is made up of 19 amino acids. Germline V gene data show CDR1 as MNHEY and CDR2 as SVGEGT. CDR3 amino acids: CASTALSGLAGGAYNEQYF. The CDR3 DNA is TGTGCCAGCACCGCACTATCGGGACTAGCGGGGGGGGCCTACAATGAGCAGTACTTC.